This T cell receptor beta chain is from a study of Graves' ophthalmopathy and Graves' hyperthyroidism. Study in general: Peripheral blood collection took place at initial diagnosis, before any treatment.

RNA transcripts were the template, and TCR beta CDR3 regions were amplified from them. The first round was an RT-PCR with HTBI primers, and the second round was a multiplex PCR. One entry per CDR3 protein, called by TCRdb with MiXCR from the multiplex PCR reads. The sample has 200,000 to 250,000 distinct CDR3 sequences, roughly 27% seen once. This clonotype has ten or more counts. Among the exclusions were patients with other autoimmune diseases, uncontrolled infections, pregnancy or lactation. The evidence that diagnosis relied on was clinical symptoms, serum thyroxine, TRAb, thyroid ultrasound and orbital computed tomography. The sample comprised peripheral blood. This TCR was recovered from a man aged 50-60 years with Graves' ophthalmopathy.

This CDR3 reads CSVESEGSYEQYF. The CDR3 DNA is TGCAGCGTTGAAAGCGAGGGATCGTACGAGCAGTACTTC. The genes are TRBV29-1 and TRBJ2-7; D perhaps matches TRBD2 (5 bases). CDR1 is SQVTM and CDR2 is ANQGSEA in the germline V gene. This CDR3 is 13 amino acids long. The V end was cut by 2 bases, the J end by 4 bases, with 12 bases between.